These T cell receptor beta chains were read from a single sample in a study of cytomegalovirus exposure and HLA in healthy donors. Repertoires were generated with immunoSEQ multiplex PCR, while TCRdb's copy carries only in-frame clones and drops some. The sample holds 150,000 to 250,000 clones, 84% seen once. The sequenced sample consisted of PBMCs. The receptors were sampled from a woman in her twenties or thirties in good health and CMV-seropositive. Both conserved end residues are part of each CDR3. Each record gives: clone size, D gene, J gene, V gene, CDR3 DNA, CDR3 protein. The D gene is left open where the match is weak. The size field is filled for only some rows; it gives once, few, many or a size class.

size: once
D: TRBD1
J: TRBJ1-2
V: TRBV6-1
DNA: TGTGCCGGTAGACCGGGACAGGGGGTTTATGGCTACACCTTC
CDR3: CAGRPGQGVYGYTF

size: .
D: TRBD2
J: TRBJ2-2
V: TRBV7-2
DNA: TGTGCCAGCAGCCCCGGGACTAGCGGGAGCGGGCTGTTTTTT
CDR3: CASSPGTSGSGLFF

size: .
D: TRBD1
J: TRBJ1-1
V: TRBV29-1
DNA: TGCAGCGTTGCCGGGACAGGGGGCTGGGACACTGAAGCTTTCTTT
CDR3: CSVAGTGGWDTEAFF

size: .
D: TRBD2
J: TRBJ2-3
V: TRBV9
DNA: TGTGCCAGCAGCGTCACTAGCGGGAGAGGCACAGATACGCAGTATTTT
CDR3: CASSVTSGRGTDTQYF

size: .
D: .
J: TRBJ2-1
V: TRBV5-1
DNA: TGCGCCAGCAGCGTGGACTCCAACCGGGATGAGCAGTTCTTC
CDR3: CASSVDSNRDEQFF

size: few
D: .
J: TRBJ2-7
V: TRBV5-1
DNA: TGCGCCAGCAGCCGGGGCTCCTACGAGCAGTACTTC
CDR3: CASSRGSYEQYF

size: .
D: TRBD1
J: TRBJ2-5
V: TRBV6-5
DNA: TGTGCCAGCAGTGGACAGGGCTGGGGGCAAGAGACCCAGTACTTC
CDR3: CASSGQGWGQETQYF

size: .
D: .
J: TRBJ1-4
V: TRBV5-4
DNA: TGTGCCTACAGACAGGACCTCGAAAAACTGTTTTTT
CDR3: CAYRQDLEKLFF

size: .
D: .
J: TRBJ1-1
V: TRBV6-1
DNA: TGTGCCAGCATAGGAAGGGGGAACACTGAAGCTTTCTTT
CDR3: CASIGRGNTEAFF

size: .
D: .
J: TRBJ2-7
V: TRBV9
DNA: TGTGCCAGCAGCCGCCGGGACACCGCCTACGAGCAGTACTTC
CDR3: CASSRRDTAYEQYF

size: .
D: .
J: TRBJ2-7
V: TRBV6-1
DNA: TGTGCCAGCAGTGAACGTGACAGCTCGGCCTCCTACGAGCAGTACTTC
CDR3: CASSERDSSASYEQYF

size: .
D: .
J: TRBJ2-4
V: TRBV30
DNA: TGTGCCTGGAGTGTTTTTCGGGACATTCAGTACTTC
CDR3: CAWSVFRDIQYF

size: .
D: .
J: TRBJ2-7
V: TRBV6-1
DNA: TGTGCCAGCAGTGGACAGCCTGGGCCCCACTACGAGCAGTACTTC
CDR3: CASSGQPGPHYEQYF

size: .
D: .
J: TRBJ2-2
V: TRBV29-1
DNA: TGCAGCGCCCCCGTAAACACCGGGGAGCTGTTTTTT
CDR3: CSAPVNTGELFF

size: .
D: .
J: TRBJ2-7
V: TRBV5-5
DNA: TGTGCCAGCAGCCAAGAGGGTTACGAGCAGTACTTC
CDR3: CASSQEGYEQYF

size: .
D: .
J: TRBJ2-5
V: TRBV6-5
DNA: TGTGCCAGCAGTTACTTGGGCGGCAGCGGGGAGACCCAGTACTTC
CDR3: CASSYLGGSGETQYF

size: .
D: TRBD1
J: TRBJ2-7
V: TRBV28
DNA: TGTGCCAGCAGTTACCTGAGACAGGGACCACAGTACTTC
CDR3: CASSYLRQGPQYF

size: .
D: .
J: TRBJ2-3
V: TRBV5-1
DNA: TGCGCCAGCAGCTTGATCGGCACAGATACGCAGTATTTT
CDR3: CASSLIGTDTQYF

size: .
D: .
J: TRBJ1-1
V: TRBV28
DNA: TGTGCCAGCAGTTTGGGGCAACAGAACACTGAAGCTTTCTTT
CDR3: CASSLGQQNTEAFF

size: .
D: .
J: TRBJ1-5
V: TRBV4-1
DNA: TGCGCCAGCAGCCAAGAGCTCCGGGATTATCAGCCCCAGCATTTT
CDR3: CASSQELRDYQPQHF

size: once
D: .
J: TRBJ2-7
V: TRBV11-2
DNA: TGTGCCAGCAGCTTAGAACCGGTCGGTACGTACTTC
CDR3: CASSLEPVGTYF

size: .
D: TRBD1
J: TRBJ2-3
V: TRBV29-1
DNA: TGCAGCGTAGGGGGCGCGACAGATACGCAGTATTTT
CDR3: CSVGGATDTQYF

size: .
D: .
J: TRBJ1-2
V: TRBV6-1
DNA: TGTGCCAGTCGCTTTGGCGGCTATGGCTACACCTTC
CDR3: CASRFGGYGYTF

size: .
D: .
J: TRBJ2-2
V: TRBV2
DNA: TGTGCCAGCACGAGACAGGCGAACACCGGGGAGCTGTTTTTT
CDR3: CASTRQANTGELFF

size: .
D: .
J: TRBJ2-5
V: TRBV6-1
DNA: TGTGCCAGCAGTGACAGCGGTTACGGGGACCAAGAGACCCAGTACTTC
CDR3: CASSDSGYGDQETQYF

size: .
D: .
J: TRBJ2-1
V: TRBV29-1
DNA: TGCACCGCGTCGAAGGGAGGTAATGAGCAGTTCTTC
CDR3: CTASKGGNEQFF

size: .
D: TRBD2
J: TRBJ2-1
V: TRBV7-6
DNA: TGTGCCAGCAGCTCGATAACTAGCGGGTTGGGTGAGCAGTTCTTC
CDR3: CASSSITSGLGEQFF

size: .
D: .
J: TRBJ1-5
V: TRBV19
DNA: TGTGCCAGTAGTATCCGCGGGAATCAGCCCCAGCATTTT
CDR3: CASSIRGNQPQHF

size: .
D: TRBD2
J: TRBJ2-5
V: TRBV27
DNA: TGTGCCAGCAGTTTCAGCGGGACTAACCAAGAGACCCAGTACTTC
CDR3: CASSFSGTNQETQYF

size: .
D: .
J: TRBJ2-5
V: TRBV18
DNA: TGTGCCAGCTCACCAAACCCGCCCCGGGTGGCGGAGACCCAGTACTTC
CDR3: CASSPNPPRVAETQYF

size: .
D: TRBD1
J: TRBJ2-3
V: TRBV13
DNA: TGTGCCAGCAGCTTCCCGGGACAGGGTAGGATAGTAGATACGCAGTATTTT
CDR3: CASSFPGQGRIVDTQYF

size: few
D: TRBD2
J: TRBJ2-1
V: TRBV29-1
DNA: TGCAGCGTGGCCCTTGGGATAGCGGGGCCTAACAATGAGCAGTTCTTC
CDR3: CSVALGIAGPNNEQFF

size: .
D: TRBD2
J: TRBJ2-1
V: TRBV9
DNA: TGTGCCAGCAGACCATTAGCGGGGAATGAGCAGTTCTTC
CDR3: CASRPLAGNEQFF

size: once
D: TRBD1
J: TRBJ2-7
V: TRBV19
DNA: TGTGCCAGTAAGATGGACAGGGGTTCCTACGAGCAGTACTTC
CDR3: CASKMDRGSYEQYF

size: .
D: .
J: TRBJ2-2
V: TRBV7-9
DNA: TGTGCCAGCAGCCACATGGTCGGGGAGCTGTTTTTT
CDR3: CASSHMVGELFF

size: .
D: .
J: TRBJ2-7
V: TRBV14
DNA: TGTGCCAGCAGCCAAGACGGTAGAGCCTACGAGCAGTACTTC
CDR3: CASSQDGRAYEQYF

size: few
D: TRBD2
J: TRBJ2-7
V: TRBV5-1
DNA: TGCGCCAGTTCACCCTCCGGGACTAGCGGGAAGGTGCAGTACTTC
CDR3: CASSPSGTSGKVQYF

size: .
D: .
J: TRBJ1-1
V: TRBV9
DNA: TGTGCCAGCGGGAGCCAGCTGAACACTGAAGCTTTCTTT
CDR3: CASGSQLNTEAFF

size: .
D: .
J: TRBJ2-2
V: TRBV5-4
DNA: TGTGCCAGCACCACAGGCCCTACAAACACCGGGGAGCTGTTTTTT
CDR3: CASTTGPTNTGELFF

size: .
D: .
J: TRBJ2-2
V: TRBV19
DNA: TGTGCCAGTACAAATGCAGGGACTAACACCGGGGAGCTGTTTTTT
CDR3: CASTNAGTNTGELFF

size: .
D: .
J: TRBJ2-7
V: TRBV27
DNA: TGTGCCAGCAGTTCGGTCAGGGTTTCCTACGAGCAGTACTTC
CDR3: CASSSVRVSYEQYF

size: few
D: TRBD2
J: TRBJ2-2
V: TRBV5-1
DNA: TGCGCCAGCAGCTACACTAGCGGATTGAACACCGGGGAGCTGTTTTTT
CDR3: CASSYTSGLNTGELFF

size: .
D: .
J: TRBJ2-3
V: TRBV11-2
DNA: TGTGCCAGCAGCTTGAACAGGGATCTAACAGATACGCAGTATTTT
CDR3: CASSLNRDLTDTQYF

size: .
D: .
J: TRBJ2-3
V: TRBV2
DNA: TGTGCCAGCAGTGAAAGGAGGGGTCGAACCACAGATACGCAGTATTTT
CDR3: CASSERRGRTTDTQYF

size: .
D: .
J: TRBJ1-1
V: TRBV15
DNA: TGTGCCACCAGCAGAGAACACACGAACACTGAAGCTTTCTTT
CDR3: CATSREHTNTEAFF